The clone carrying this T cell receptor (beta chain) was seen a few times. The data derive from a study of neurological immune-mediated disorders. The overall study: A relapsing-remitting course was seen in about 90% of the roughly 34 multiple sclerosis patients and a secondary progressive course in 3.

The CDR3 consists of 14 residues. Germline CDR1 DFQATT, CDR2 SNEGSKA (reference sequence). Trimming pared 2 bases from V and 7 bases from J, leaving 17 bases between. Sequencing of 15-18 subjects in each run yielded over 170 million TCR-beta sequences. TCRdb ran MiXCR on the 5' RACE reads and lists one entry per CDR3 protein. This sample has tens of thousands of distinct CDR3 sequences, with around 2.6% found just once. The unsorted libraries had their origin in 2 million PBMCs stored at -80 C. V gene TRBV20-1 combines with J gene TRBJ1-1; a possible D gene is TRBD1 (6 bases). Sequenced sample: PBMCs. This clonotype was obtained from a woman aged 25 to 39 with multiple sclerosis. The CDR3 sequence is CSARPRGRNLEAFF. CDR3 in DNA: TGCAGTGCTAGACCCAGGGGCAGAAACCTTGAAGCTTTCTTT.